This T cell receptor (beta chain) was recovered during a study of T cell changes during pregnancy in multiple sclerosis. The CDR3 has 13 residues. The V end was cut by 0 bases, the J end by 7 bases, with 7 bases between. The germline V gene has CDR1 MNHEY and CDR2 SVGAGI. This table comes from immunoSEQ multiplex PCR, and its TCRdb copy is limited to in-frame clones, with some not included. The table includes just under 65,000 clones, 80% to 95% detected once. This clonotype was obtained from a female donor in good health, enrolled as a control in a pregnancy study. The sequencing here drew on peripheral blood, taken in the second trimester of pregnancy. The chain recombines TRBV6-5 with TRBJ2-1, with no clear D. The CDR3 DNA follows: TGTGCCAGCAGTTACTCGTGGAGAAATGAGCAGTTCTTC. Translated: CASSYSWRNEQFF.